This entry features one T cell receptor (beta chain) sequence. The record originates from a study of blood T cell repertoires in COVID-19. Sequencing was performed with immunoSEQ multiplex PCR; in TCRdb, only in-frame clones are kept and a portion is missing. The sample contains 300,000 to 450,000 clones, roughly 90% of which appear only once. V trimming: 5 bases; J trimming: 6 bases; junction bases outside the gene matches: 4. Germline V gene sequence: CDR1 SEHNR, CDR2 FQNEAQ (reference sequence). This CDR3 comprises 14 residues. The chain couples TRBV7-9 to TRBJ2-1, with 10 bases aligning to TRBD2. Source material: PBMCs or T cells enriched from blood (not recorded which). The source is a woman in her twenties or thirties who had been exposed to COVID-19. The CDR3 sequence is CASSGLAAGNEQFF. In nucleotides, the CDR3 is TGTGCCAGCAGCGGACTAGCGGCGGGCAATGAGCAGTTCTTC.